This T cell receptor beta chain emerged from a study of T cell responses to AZD1222 COVID-19 vaccine. Details on this clone: The antigen is unknown.

The V gene's germline CDR1 is SGHVS and CDR2 FNYEAQ. V shed 2 bases and J shed 5 bases, with 12 bases lying between them. The length of the CDR3 is 15 residues. Findings and limits, study-wide: Spike-specific TCR breadth and depth went up after people got two AZD1222 doses. Reportedly, nearly half of unique spike TCRs recognized epitopes outside B.1.351/B.1.1.7 mutations. Most donors were white British, females outnumbered males, and clonal diversity was possibly underestimated.

Sequencing used immunoSEQ multiplex PCR; TCRdb keeps in-frame clones, though not all of them. The table shows some 90,000 clones, with around nine tenths occurring only once. The TCR was taken from an adult in good health. Here the sequenced sample was peripheral blood, taken on day 0 of AZD1222 vaccination. The chain employs TRBV7-6 and TRBJ2-2; possibly TRBD2 for D (6 bases). The CDR3 coding sequence is TGTGCCAGCAGCTTAACTGGAGGGGTTACCGGGGAGCTGTTTTTT. Translating it yields CASSLTGGVTGELFF.